The 3 T cell receptor beta chains in this list originate from one sample, sequenced in a study of T-cell memory formation after mild COVID-19. A single record per CDR3 protein comes from TCRdb applying MiXCR to the 5' RACE reads. The sample has about 210,000 distinct CDR3 sequences, 27% seen once. Sequencing was done on a sample of PBMCs or a T cell subset sorted from them (not recorded which). The receptors were sampled from an adult woman who had mild COVID-19 (a few samples of this study predate the infection). Cell type and time point are not known.

The J gene is TRBJ1-2, the V gene TRBV4-3; D might be TRBD1 (5 bases). Germline CDR1 reads LGHNA; CDR2 reads YSLEER. V was pared by 0 bases and J by 0 bases, with 11 bases between. This CDR3 contains 16 residues. The chain's CDR3 is CASSQDPGRANYGYTF. CDR3 nucleotides: TGCGCCAGCAGCCAAGATCCAGGGAGGGCTAACTATGGCTACACCTTC.

V usage is TRBV6-6 and J usage is TRBJ2-2; 10 nucleotides agree with TRBD1. Germline trimming cut 6 bases from V and 1 base from J; bases unmatched to any gene: 14. There are 19 residues in the CDR3. CDR1 is MNHNY, CDR2 SVGAGI, per germline (reference sequence). The CDR3 region is CASREGTGAQMVNTGELFF. The CDR3 DNA is TGTGCCAGCAGAGAAGGGACAGGGGCCCAAATGGTGAACACCGGGGAGCTGTTTTTT.

The rearrangement uses TRBV6-2 or TRBV6-3 and TRBJ2-1; a possible D gene is TRBD1 (5 bases). The CDR3 is 19 residues long. Trimming cost V 0 bases and J 4 bases, with 22 bases left between them. From germline, CDR1 is MNHEY and CDR2 SVGEGT. DNA of the CDR3: TGTGCCAGCAGTTACTCGCGGTCCAGCGTGGGGCTCGGGTACAATGAGCAGTTCTTC. Translated: CASSYSRSSVGLGYNEQFF.